These T cell receptor beta chains were read from a single sample in a study of neurological immune-mediated disorders. From the 5' RACE reads, TCRdb called clonotypes with MiXCR, one entry per CDR3 protein. The profile covers some 50,000 distinct CDR3 sequences, with around 2% appearing a single time and more than 2% taken by the ten largest. The sequenced sample consisted of PBMCs. Source of these receptors: a middle-aged woman with multiple sclerosis. Both conserved end residues are part of each CDR3. D genes are given only for firm matches. Size tells how often a clone was seen, or its class if it is expanded.

TRBV5-1	TRBD1	TRBJ2-7	many	CASSAPTGGTYEQYF	TGCGCCAGCAGCGCGCCAACAGGGGGAACCTACGAGCAGTACTTC
TRBV10-3	TRBD1	TRBJ2-7	many	CAIRGTAREQYF	TGTGCCATCAGGGGGACAGCCCGCGAGCAGTACTTC
TRBV6-5	.	TRBJ1-1	many	CASSTDTNTEAFF	TGTGCCAGCAGTACCGACACCAACACTGAAGCTTTCTTT
TRBV6-6	.	TRBJ2-3	many	CASSYSLTGTDTQYF	TGTGCCAGCAGTTACTCTTTAACAGGGACAGATACGCAGTATTTT
TRBV12-3/TRBV12-4	TRBD2	TRBJ2-1	many	CASSRAGGEQFF	TGTGCCAGCAGTCGCGCGGGGGGAGAGCAGTTCTTC
TRBV10-3	TRBD1	TRBJ2-5	many	CAISEDRGRQETQYF	TGTGCCATCAGCGAAGACAGGGGGCGGCAAGAGACCCAGTACTTC
TRBV20-1	.	TRBJ2-5	many	CSARDYAPSETQYF	TGCAGTGCTAGAGACTACGCACCCTCGGAGACCCAGTACTTC
TRBV20-1	.	TRBJ2-3	many	CSAAYQGTDTQYF	TGCAGTGCTGCATATCAGGGTACAGATACGCAGTATTTT
TRBV5-1	.	TRBJ1-4	many	CASSLGSATNEKLFF	TGCGCCAGCAGCTTAGGGTCCGCAACTAATGAAAAACTGTTTTTT
TRBV10-3	.	TRBJ1-6	many	CAIRRAYNSPLHF	TGTGCCATCAGAAGGGCCTATAATTCACCCCTCCACTTT
TRBV29-1	TRBD1	TRBJ2-1	many	CSVEGTGPITEQFF	TGCAGCGTTGAGGGGACAGGGCCGATTACTGAGCAGTTCTTC
TRBV4-1	.	TRBJ1-2	many	CASSQGAINYYGYTF	TGCGCCAGCAGCCAAGGGGCGATTAATTACTATGGCTACACCTTC
TRBV20-1	.	TRBJ1-3	many	CSARRDSGNTIYF	TGCAGTGCTAGAAGGGACTCTGGAAACACCATATATTTT
TRBV20-1	TRBD1	TRBJ2-1	many	CSAGQGWYNEQFF	TGCAGCGCCGGACAGGGATGGTACAATGAGCAGTTCTTC
TRBV5-1	TRBD1	TRBJ2-7	many	CASSLGTGMREQYF	TGCGCCAGCAGCCTCGGGACAGGAATGCGCGAGCAGTACTTC
TRBV7-9	.	TRBJ2-3	many	CASSLDWPHPDTQYF	TGTGCCAGCAGCTTAGATTGGCCGCACCCAGATACGCAGTATTTT
TRBV20-1	TRBD1	TRBJ1-2	many	CSAGTGTALGYGYTF	TGCAGTGCGGGGACAGGTACCGCCCTGGGCTATGGCTACACCTTC
TRBV9	.	TRBJ1-2	many	CASSVVGSLHGYTF	TGTGCCAGCAGCGTAGTTGGCAGCCTCCATGGCTACACCTTC